This TCR beta chain originates from a study of CD8+CD57+ T cells in acquired aplastic anemia. The wider study: Roughly 3 ug was the average amount of DNA from sorted CD4+ and CD8+ cells. On average, healthy donors gave approximately 11 million reads for CD4+ cells.

Researchers used genomic DNA as the template to profile TCR beta VDJ and CDR3. TCRdb reanalysed the reads using MiXCR and keeps one entry per CDR3 protein. In the table there are some 190,000 distinct CDR3 sequences, around half of which are singletons. Details on this clonotype: What it binds is not known.

CDR3 length equals 17 residues. CDR1 SGHAT and CDR2 FQDESV come from the germline V gene (reference sequence). Trimming pared 6 bases from V and 5 bases from J, leaving 26 bases between. Study-level points and caveats: It was found that fewer than 35 CD8+ CDR3 sequences were shared between patients and controls. For CD8+ Simpson's diversity, patients and controls showed no significant difference.

Specimen: sorted CD4+, CD8+, or CD8+CD57+ T cells (not recorded which) from PBMCs. The clonotype originates from a human donor in good health. The chain joins TRBV11-1 to TRBJ2-7; possible D gene TRBD1, 6 bases. For the CDR3, the DNA is TGTGCCAGCAGTGGGGCGGGCCAGGGGCTCAGAGAAGACGAGCAGTACTTC. Protein product: CASSGAGQGLREDEQYF.